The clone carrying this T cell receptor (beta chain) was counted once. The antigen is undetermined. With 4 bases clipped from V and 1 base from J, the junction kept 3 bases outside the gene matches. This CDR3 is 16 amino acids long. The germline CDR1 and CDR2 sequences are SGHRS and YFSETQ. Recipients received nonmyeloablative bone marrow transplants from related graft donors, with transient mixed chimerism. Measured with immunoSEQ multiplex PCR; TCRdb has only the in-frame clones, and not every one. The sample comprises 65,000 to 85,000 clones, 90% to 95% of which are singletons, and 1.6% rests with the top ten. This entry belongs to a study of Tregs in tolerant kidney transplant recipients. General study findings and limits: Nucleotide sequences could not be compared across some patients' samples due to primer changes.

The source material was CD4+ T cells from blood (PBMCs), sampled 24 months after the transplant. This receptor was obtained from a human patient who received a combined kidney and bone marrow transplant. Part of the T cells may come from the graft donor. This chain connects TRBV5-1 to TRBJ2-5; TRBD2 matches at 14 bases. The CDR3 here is CASSQGTSGGQETQYF. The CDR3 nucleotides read TGCGCCAGCAGCCAAGGGACTAGCGGGGGCCAAGAGACCCAGTACTTC.